The clone carrying this TCR beta chain occurred many times. Next came a second PCR, run for about 7 to 11 cycles, which used a sample-barcoded 5' primer along with a J-beta primer mix. One entry per CDR3 protein results from TCRdb running MiXCR on the 5' RACE reads. Of about 1.7 million distinct CDR3 sequences in the sample, under 30% were seen once. No fewer than 6 million PBMCs went into each sample. This sample stems from a study of blood T cells in healthy people across ages. J gave up 4 bases and V 7 bases, and 4 bases lay outside the gene matches. Germline V lookup: CDR1 SQVTM, CDR2 ANQGSEA. The CDR3 spans 14 residues.

The gene calls are TRBV29-1 and TRBJ2-3, with 14 bases that match TRBD2. The specimen was blood. The receptor's source is a woman aged 25 to 39 in good health. The CDR3 sequence is CSAGTSGSPDTQYF. In DNA form, the CDR3 reads TGCAGCGCTGGGACTAGCGGGAGTCCAGATACGCAGTATTTT.